Listed below are T cell receptor beta chains from one sample, sequenced in a study of T cell responses to AZD1222 COVID-19 vaccine. TCRdb's copy holds only in-frame clones and misses some; the assay was immunoSEQ multiplex PCR. The sample consists of more than 100,000 clones, 70% to 85% of them appearing once. Sequenced here: peripheral blood, sampled on day 0 of AZD1222 vaccination. The receptors here all came from an adult in good health. CDR3s include the opening cysteine and the closing phenylalanine or tryptophan. The order of the fields is V gene, J gene, clone size, D gene, CDR3 DNA, CDR3 protein. A D gene is named only where the DNA matches it firmly. The listing skips clone size in some rows; elsewhere it reads once, few, many or a size class.

TRBV28	TRBJ2-4	NA	TRBD1	TGTGCCAGCAGTAGAAATCCGGGACAGGGGATAAACATTCAGTACTTC	CASSRNPGQGINIQYF
TRBV2	TRBJ2-7	NA	NA	TGTGCCTGTTCTGGAGGTCCCTCCTACGAGCAGTACTTC	CACSGGPSYEQYF
TRBV24-1	TRBJ1-1	NA	NA	TGTGCCACCAGTGATTTGCTCGGAAAGAACACTGAAGCTTTCTTT	CATSDLLGKNTEAFF
TRBV24-1	TRBJ2-1	NA	NA	TGTGCCACCTCAGGCGTAGGGGGAAATGAGCAGTTCTTC	CATSGVGGNEQFF
TRBV7-9	TRBJ1-5	NA	NA	TGTGCCAGCAGCTCATCGACGGCCGTGGGACAGCCCCAGCATTTT	CASSSSTAVGQPQHF
TRBV10-3	TRBJ1-5	NA	NA	TGTGCCATCAGCCCCACCAATCAGCCCCAGCATTTT	CAISPTNQPQHF
TRBV15	TRBJ2-1	NA	TRBD2	TGTGCCACCAGCAGAGGGTCGGCTAGCGGGGAGGATGAGCAGTTCTTC	CATSRGSASGEDEQFF
TRBV5-1	TRBJ1-1	NA	NA	TGCGCCAGCAGCTTGGAGGGGGTAGGTACTGAAGCTTTCTTT	CASSLEGVGTEAFF
TRBV7-2	TRBJ2-7	NA	NA	TGTGCCAGCAGCGAGGCCGGGACTGGGGACTACGAGCAGTACTTC	CASSEAGTGDYEQYF
TRBV2	TRBJ2-5	NA	NA	TGTGCCAGCAGTGCCGGGTCAGCGGAGACCCAGTACTTC	CASSAGSAETQYF
TRBV6-5	TRBJ1-5	NA	NA	TGTGCCAGCAGTTACTCCGCCGATAGCAATCAGCCCCAGCATTTT	CASSYSADSNQPQHF
TRBV5-1	TRBJ2-5	NA	NA	TGCGCCAGCAGTGGAGGTGGAGGGGGCTGGGAGACCCAGTACTTC	CASSGGGGGWETQYF
TRBV28	TRBJ1-1	NA	TRBD1	TGTGCCAGCAGACGACAGGGGGGTGAAGCTTTCTTT	CASRRQGGEAFF
TRBV19	TRBJ1-2	NA	NA	TGTGCCAGTAGTATAGACAGGGGATATGGCTACACCTTC	CASSIDRGYGYTF
TRBV7-9	TRBJ2-7	NA	NA	TGTGCCAGCACCCGCGCATCCTCCCACGAGCAGTACTTC	CASTRASSHEQYF
TRBV7-2	TRBJ2-3	NA	NA	TGTGCCAGCAGCTTAGTTAGGGGGGCAGATACGCAGTATTTT	CASSLVRGADTQYF
TRBV5-1	TRBJ2-7	NA	TRBD1	TGCGCCAGCAGCTTCCAGGACAGGGCTCGCGAGCAGTACTTC	CASSFQDRAREQYF
TRBV19	TRBJ2-1	NA	TRBD2	TGTGCCAGTAGTATAGGGAGGGATAGCGGGTGGGCCTACAATGAGCAGTTCTTC	CASSIGRDSGWAYNEQFF
TRBV20-1	TRBJ1-5	NA	TRBD1	TGCAGTGCTAGTGGCAGGGGGGATCCTAATCAGCCCCAGCATTTT	CSASGRGDPNQPQHF
TRBV7-2	TRBJ1-1	once	NA	TGTGCCAGCAGCTTCCAGGGGATGAACACTGAAGCTTTCTTT	CASSFQGMNTEAFF
TRBV18	TRBJ2-7	NA	NA	TGTGCCAGCTCACCAGGCGGGGACGAGCAGTACTTC	CASSPGGDEQYF
TRBV19	TRBJ1-1	once	NA	TGTGCCAGTAGTAATAGGGAAAACACTGAAGCTTTCTTT	CASSNRENTEAFF
TRBV6-5	TRBJ2-1	NA	TRBD2	TGTGCCACCACGCCTCAGCGGGGGGGCTACAATGAGCAGTTCTTC	CATTPQRGGYNEQFF
TRBV5-5	TRBJ2-5	NA	TRBD1	TGTGCCAGCAACTACAGGGGGCTAGAGACCCAGTACTTC	CASNYRGLETQYF
TRBV2	TRBJ1-3	NA	NA	TGTGCCAGCAGTGAAGCGCAGGAGGGGCCTGGAAACACCATATATTTT	CASSEAQEGPGNTIYF
TRBV7-8	TRBJ2-6	NA	NA	TGTGCCAGCAGCTTAAGTGTCGGCGGCGGGTCTGGGGCCAACGTCCTGACTTTC	CASSLSVGGGSGANVLTF
TRBV2	TRBJ1-1	NA	TRBD1	TGTGCCAGCAGTTACAGGGGCGGAAACACTGAAGCTTTCTTT	CASSYRGGNTEAFF